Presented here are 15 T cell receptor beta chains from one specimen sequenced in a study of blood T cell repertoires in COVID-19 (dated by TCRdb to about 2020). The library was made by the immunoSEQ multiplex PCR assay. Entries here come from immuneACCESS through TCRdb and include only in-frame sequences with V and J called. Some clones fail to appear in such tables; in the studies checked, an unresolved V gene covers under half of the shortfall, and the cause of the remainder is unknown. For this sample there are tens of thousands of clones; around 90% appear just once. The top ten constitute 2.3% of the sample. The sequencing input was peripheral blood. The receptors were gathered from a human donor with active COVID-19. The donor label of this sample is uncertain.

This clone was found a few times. This CDR3 is CASRTGATNYGYTF. DNA of the CDR3: TGTGCCAGTAGAACAGGGGCTACTAACTATGGCTACACCTTC. The V gene is TRBV19, the J gene TRBJ1-2; 7 bases align to TRBD1. This CDR3 has 14 amino acids. Germline V gene sequence: CDR1 LNHDA, CDR2 SQIVND (reference sequence). With 6 bases clipped from V and 0 bases from J, the junction kept 4 bases outside the gene matches.

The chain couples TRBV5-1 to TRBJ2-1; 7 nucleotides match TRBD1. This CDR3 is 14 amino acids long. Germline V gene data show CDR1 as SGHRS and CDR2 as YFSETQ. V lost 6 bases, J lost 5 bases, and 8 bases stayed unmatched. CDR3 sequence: CASNQQGPDNEQFF. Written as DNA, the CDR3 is TGCGCCAGCAACCAACAGGGGCCCGACAATGAGCAGTTCTTC.

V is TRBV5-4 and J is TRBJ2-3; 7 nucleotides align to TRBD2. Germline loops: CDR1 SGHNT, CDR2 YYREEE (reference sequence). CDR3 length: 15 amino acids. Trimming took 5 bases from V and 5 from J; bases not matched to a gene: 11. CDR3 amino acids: CASRSTPSGKDTQYF. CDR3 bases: TGTGCCAGCAGATCTACCCCTAGCGGCAAAGATACGCAGTATTTT.

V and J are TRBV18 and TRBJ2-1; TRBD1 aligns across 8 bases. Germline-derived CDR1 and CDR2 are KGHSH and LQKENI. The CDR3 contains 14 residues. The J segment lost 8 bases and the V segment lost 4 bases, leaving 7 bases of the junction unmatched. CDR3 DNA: TGTGCCAGCTCACTGGTGGACAGGGTCGATGAGCAGTTCTTC. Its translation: CASSLVDRVDEQFF.

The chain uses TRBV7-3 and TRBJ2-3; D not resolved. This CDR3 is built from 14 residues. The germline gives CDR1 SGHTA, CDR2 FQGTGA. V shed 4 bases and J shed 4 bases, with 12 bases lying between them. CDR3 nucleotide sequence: TGTGCCAGCAGCTCTCCCGACATCCCAGATACGCAGTATTTT. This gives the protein CASSSPDIPDTQYF.

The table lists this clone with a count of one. The CDR3: CASSLSGHPYNEQFF. CDR3 bases: TGTGCCAGCAGCTTATCCGGTCACCCCTACAATGAGCAGTTCTTC. The rearrangement joins TRBV7-9 to TRBJ2-1; D gene uncertain. CDR1 and CDR2 (germline): SEHNR, FQNEAQ (reference sequence). V was pared by 2 bases and J by 2 bases, with 10 bases between. This CDR3 is 15 amino acids long.

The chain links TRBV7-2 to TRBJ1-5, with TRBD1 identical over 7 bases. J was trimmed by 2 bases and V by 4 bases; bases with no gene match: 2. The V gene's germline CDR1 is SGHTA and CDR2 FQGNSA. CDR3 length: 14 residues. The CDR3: CASSWDSRNQPQHF. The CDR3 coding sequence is TGTGCCAGCAGCTGGGACAGCCGCAATCAGCCCCAGCATTTT.

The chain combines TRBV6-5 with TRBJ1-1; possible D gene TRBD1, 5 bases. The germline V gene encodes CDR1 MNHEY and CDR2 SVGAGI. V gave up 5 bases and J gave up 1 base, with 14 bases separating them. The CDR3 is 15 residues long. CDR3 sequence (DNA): TGTGCCAGCAGTCGGGGGGTATTGCCGAACACTGAAGCTTTCTTT. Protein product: CASSRGVLPNTEAFF.

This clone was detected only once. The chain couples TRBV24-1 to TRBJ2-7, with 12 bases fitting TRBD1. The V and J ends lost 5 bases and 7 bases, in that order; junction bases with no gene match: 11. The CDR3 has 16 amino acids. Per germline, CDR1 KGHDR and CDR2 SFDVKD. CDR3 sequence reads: CATSGPGQGALEEQYF. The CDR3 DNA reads TGTGCCACCAGTGGGCCGGGACAGGGGGCACTTGAGGAGCAGTACTTC.

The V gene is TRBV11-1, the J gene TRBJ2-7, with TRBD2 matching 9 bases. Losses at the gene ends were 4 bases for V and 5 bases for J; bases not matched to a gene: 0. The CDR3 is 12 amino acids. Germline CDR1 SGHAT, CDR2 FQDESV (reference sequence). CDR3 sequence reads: CASSWTSDEQYF. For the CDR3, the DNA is TGTGCCAGCAGCTGGACTAGCGACGAGCAGTACTTC. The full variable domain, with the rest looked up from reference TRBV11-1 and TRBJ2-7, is EAEVAQSPRYKITEKSQAVAFWCDPISGHATLYWYRQILGQGPELLVQFQDESVVDDSQLPKDRFSAERLKGVDSTLKIQPAELGDSAMYLCASSWTSDEQYFGPGTRLTVT.

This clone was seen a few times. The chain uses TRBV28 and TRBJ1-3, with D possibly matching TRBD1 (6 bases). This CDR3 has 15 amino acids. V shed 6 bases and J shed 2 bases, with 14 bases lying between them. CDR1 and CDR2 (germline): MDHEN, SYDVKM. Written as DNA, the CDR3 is TGTGCCAGCAGCCGAAGACAGGCGGCTGGAAACACCATATATTTT. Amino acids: CASSRRQAAGNTIYF.

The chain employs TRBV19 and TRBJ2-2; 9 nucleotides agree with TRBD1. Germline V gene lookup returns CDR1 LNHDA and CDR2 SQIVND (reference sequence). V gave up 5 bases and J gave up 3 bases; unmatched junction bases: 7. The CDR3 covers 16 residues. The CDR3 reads CASSSSGQGHTGELFF. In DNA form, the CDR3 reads TGTGCCAGTAGTTCATCGGGACAGGGACACACCGGGGAGCTGTTTTTT.

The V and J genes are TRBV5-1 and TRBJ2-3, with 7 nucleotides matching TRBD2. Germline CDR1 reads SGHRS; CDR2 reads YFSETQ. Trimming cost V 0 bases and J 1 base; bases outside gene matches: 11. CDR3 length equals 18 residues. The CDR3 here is CASSLAGGRLARTDTQYF. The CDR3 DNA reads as TGCGCCAGCAGCTTGGCCGGGGGGAGACTAGCTCGCACAGATACGCAGTATTTT. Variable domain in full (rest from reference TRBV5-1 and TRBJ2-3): KAGVTQTPRYLIKTRGQQVTLSCSPISGHRSVSWYQQTPGQGLQFLFEYFSETQRNKGNFPGRFSGRQFSNSRSEMNVSTLELGDSALYLCASSLAGGRLARTDTQYFGPGTRLTVL.

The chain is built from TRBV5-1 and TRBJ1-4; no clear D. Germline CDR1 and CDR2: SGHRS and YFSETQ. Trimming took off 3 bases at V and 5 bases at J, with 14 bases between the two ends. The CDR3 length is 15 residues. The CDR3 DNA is TGCGCCAGCAGCTCCACCCCAGGTCAAAATGAAAAACTGTTTTTT. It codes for CASSSTPGQNEKLFF.

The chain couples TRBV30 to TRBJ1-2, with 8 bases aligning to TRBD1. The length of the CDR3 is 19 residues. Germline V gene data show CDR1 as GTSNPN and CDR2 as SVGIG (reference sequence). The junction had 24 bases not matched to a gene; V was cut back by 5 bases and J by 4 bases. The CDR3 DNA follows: TGTGCCTGGGGGGCCCCCCCGCCGGGACAGGCAATGCGCAGCTATGGCTACACCTTC. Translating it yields CAWGAPPPGQAMRSYGYTF.